This record covers a single T cell receptor (beta chain). This specimen comes from a study of blood T cell repertoires in COVID-19. Sequencing used immunoSEQ multiplex PCR; TCRdb keeps in-frame clones, though not all of them. The repertoire holds 25,000 to 30,000 clones, about 92% seen once, with 0.65% to 0.85% in the top ten. V was pared by 2 bases and J by 9 bases, with 10 bases between. Per the germline V gene, CDR1 is LGHDT and CDR2 is YNNKEL (reference sequence). This CDR3 is built from 13 residues. Material for sequencing was peripheral blood. The sequence was obtained from a woman in her seventies with COVID-19, enrolled during active disease. The chain uses TRBV3-1 (or the pseudogene TRBV3-2) and TRBJ2-2; D not certain. The DNA of the CDR3 is TGTGCCAGCAGCCAAACCGTAAGCAGGGAGCTGTTTTTT. Translating gives CASSQTVSRELFF.